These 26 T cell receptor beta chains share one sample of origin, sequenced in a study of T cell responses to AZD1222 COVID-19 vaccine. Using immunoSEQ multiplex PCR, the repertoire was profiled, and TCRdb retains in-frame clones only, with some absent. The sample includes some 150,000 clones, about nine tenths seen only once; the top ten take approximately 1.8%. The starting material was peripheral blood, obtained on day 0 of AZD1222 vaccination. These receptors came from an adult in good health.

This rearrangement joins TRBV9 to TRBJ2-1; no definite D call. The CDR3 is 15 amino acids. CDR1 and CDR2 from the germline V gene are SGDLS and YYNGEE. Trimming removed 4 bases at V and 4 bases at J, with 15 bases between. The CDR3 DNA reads TGTGCCAGCAGCCCCCCGGCTGCGGATTACAATGAGCAGTTCTTC. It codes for CASSPPAADYNEQFF.

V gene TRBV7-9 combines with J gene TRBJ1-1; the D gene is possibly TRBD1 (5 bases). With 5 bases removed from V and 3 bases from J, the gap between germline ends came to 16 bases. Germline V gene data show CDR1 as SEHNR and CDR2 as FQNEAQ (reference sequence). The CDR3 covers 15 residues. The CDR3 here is CASSGYGRGDTEAFF. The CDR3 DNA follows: TGTGCCAGCAGCGGTTACGGTCGAGGGGACACTGAAGCTTTCTTT.

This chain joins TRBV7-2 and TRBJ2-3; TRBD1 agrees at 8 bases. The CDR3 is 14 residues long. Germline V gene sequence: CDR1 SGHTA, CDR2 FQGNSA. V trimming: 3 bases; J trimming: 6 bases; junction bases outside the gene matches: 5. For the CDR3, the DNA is TGTGCCAGCAGCTTGCGGGACAGGCGGGATACGCAGTATTTT. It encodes CASSLRDRRDTQYF.

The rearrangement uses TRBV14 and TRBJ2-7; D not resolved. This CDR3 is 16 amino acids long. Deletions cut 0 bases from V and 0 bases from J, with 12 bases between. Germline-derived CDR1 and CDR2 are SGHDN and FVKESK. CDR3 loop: CASSQDIGLSSYEQYF. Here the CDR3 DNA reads TGTGCCAGCAGCCAAGATATAGGATTGAGCTCCTACGAGCAGTACTTC.

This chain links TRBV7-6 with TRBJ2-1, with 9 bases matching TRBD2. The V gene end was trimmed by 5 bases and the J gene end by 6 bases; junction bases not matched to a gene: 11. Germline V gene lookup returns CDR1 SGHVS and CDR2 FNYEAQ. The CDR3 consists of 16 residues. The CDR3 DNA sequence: TGTGCCAGCAGCACACCTAGCGGGATGGTAGGCAATGAGCAGTTCTTC. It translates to CASSTPSGMVGNEQFF.

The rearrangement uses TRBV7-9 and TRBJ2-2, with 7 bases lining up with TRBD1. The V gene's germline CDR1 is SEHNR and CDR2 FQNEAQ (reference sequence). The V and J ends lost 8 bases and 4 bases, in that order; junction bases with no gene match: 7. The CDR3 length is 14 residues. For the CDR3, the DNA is TGTGCCAGCGACAGGGACCCTCCCACCGGGGAGCTGTTTTTT. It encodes CASDRDPPTGELFF.

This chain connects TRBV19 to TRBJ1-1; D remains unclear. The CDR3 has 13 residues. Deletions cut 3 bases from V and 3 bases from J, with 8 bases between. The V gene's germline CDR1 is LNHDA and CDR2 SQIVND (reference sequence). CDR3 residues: CASSILRDTEAFF. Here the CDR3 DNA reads TGTGCCAGTAGTATTCTGCGGGACACTGAAGCTTTCTTT.

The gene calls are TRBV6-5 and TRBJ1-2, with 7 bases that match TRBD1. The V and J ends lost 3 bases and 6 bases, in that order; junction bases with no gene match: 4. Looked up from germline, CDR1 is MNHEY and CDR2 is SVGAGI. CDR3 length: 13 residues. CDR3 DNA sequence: TGTGCCAGCAGTTATACAGGGGAAGATGGCTACACCTTC. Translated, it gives CASSYTGEDGYTF.

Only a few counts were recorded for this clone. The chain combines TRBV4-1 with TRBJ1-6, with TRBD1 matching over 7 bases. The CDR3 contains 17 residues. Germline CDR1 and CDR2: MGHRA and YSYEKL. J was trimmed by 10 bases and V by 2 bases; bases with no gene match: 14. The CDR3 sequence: CASSQPYRGRMGSPLHF. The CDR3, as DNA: TGCGCCAGCAGCCAACCATACAGGGGTCGGATGGGATCACCCCTCCACTTT.

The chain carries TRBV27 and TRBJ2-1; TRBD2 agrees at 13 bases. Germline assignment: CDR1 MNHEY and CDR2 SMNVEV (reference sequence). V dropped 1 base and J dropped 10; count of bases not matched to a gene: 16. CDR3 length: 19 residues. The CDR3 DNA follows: TGTGCCAGCAGTTTATGGACTAGCGGGAGAGAAGGCGTGGGGCTAGAGCAGTTCTTC. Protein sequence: CASSLWTSGREGVGLEQFF.

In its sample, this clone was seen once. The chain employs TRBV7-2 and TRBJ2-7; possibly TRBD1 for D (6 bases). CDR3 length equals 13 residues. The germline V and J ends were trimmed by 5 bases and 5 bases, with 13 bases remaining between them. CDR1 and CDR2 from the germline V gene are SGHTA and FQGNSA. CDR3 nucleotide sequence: TGTGCCAGCAGCGCAGGACAGTTTCACGAGCAGTACTTC. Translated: CASSAGQFHEQYF.

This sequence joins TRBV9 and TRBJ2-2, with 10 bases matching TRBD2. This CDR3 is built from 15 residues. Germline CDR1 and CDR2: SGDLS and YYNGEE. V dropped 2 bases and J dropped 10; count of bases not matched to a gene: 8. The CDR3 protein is CASSVGAAGGMELFF. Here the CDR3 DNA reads TGTGCCAGCAGCGTGGGAGCAGCGGGAGGGATGGAGCTGTTTTTT.

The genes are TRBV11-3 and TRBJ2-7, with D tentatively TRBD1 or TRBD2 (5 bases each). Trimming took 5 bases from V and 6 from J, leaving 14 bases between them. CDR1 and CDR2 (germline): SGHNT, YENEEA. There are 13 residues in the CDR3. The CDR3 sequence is CASSRRGGSEQYF. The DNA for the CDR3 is TGTGCCAGCAGCCGGCGTGGGGGAAGCGAGCAGTACTTC.

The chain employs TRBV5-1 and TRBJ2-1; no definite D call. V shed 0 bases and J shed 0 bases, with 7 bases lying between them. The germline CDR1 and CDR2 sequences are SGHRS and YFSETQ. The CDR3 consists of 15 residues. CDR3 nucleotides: TGCGCCAGCAGCTTGGGGGCTAGCTCCTACAATGAGCAGTTCTTC. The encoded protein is CASSLGASSYNEQFF.

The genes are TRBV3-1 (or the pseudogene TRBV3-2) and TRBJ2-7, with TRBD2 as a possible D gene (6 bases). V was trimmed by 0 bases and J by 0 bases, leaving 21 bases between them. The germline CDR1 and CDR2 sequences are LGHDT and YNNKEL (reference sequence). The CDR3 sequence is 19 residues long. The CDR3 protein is CASSQDFFTRDSSSYEQYF. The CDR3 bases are TGTGCCAGCAGCCAAGATTTTTTTACCCGGGACTCGAGCTCCTACGAGCAGTACTTC.

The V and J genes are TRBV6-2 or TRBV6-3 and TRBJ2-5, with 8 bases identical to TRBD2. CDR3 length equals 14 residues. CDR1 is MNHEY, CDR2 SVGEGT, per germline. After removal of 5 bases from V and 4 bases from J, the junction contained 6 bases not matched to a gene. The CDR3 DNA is TGTGCCAGCAGTCTACAAGCGGGAGCAGAGACCCAGTACTTC. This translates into CASSLQAGAETQYF.

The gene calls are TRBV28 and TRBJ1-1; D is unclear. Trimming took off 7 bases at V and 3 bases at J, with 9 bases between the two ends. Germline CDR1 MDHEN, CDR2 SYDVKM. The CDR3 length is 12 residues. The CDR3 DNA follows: TGTGCCAGCACTCCAACGCACACTGAAGCTTTCTTT. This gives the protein CASTPTHTEAFF. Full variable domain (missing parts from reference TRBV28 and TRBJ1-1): DVKVTQSSRYLVKRTGEKVFLECVQDMDHENMFWYRQDPGLGLRLIYFSYDVKMKEKGDIPEGYSVSREKKERFSLILESASTNQTSMYLCASTPTHTEAFFGQGTRLTVV.

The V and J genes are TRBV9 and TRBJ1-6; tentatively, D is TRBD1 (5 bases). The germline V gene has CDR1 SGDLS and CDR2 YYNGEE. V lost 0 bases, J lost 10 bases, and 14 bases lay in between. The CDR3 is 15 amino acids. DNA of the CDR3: TGTGCCAGCAGCGTAGCTGAAGGGGATGGCTCACCCCTCCACTTT. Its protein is CASSVAEGDGSPLHF.

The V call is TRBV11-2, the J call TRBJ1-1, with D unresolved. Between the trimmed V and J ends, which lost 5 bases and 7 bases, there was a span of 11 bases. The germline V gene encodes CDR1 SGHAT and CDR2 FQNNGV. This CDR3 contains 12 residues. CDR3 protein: CASSRRRGEAFF. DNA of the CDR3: TGTGCCAGCAGCCGGCGGCGGGGTGAAGCTTTCTTT.

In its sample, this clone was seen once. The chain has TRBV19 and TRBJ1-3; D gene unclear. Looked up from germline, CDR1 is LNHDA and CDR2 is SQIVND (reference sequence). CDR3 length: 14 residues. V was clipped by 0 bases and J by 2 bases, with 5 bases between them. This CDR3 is CASSIEGAGNTIYF. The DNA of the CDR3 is TGTGCCAGTAGTATAGAGGGTGCTGGAAACACCATATATTTT.

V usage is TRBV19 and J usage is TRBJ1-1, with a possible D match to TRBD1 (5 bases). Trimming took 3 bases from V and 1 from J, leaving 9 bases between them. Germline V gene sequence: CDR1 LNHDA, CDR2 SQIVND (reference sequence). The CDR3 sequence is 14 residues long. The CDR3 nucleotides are TGTGCCAGTAGTATCGGCGGGACGAACACTGAAGCTTTCTTT. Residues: CASSIGGTNTEAFF.

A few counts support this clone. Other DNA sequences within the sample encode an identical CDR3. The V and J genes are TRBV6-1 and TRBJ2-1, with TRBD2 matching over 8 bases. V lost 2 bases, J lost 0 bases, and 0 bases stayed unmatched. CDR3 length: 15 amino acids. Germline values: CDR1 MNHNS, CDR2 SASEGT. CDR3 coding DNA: TGTGCCAGCAGTGAACTAGCGGGCTCCTACAATGAGCAGTTCTTC. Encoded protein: CASSELAGSYNEQFF.

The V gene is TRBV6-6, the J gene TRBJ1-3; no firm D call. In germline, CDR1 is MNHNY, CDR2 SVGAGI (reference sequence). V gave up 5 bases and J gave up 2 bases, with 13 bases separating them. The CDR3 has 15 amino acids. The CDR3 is CASSPRPTAGNTIYF. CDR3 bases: TGTGCCAGCAGTCCCCGGCCCACGGCTGGAAACACCATATATTTT.

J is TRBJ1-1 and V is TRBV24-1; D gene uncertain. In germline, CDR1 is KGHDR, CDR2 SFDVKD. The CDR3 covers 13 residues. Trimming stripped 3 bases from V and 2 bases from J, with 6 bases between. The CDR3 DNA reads TGTGCCACCAGTGATCGTAGAAACACTGAAGCTTTCTTT. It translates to CATSDRRNTEAFF.

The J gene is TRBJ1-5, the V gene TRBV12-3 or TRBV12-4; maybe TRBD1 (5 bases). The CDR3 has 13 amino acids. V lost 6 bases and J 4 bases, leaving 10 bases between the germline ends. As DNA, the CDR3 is TGTGCCAGCAGCGACCACAGGAATCAGCCCCAGCATTTT. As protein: CASSDHRNQPQHF.

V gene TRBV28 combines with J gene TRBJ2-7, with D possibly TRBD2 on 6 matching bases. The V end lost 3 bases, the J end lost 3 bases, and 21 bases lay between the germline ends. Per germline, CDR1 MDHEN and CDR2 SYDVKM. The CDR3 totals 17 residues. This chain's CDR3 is CASSFYLGGYGFYEQYF. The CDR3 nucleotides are TGTGCCAGCAGTTTTTACCTAGGAGGGTACGGATTCTACGAGCAGTACTTC.